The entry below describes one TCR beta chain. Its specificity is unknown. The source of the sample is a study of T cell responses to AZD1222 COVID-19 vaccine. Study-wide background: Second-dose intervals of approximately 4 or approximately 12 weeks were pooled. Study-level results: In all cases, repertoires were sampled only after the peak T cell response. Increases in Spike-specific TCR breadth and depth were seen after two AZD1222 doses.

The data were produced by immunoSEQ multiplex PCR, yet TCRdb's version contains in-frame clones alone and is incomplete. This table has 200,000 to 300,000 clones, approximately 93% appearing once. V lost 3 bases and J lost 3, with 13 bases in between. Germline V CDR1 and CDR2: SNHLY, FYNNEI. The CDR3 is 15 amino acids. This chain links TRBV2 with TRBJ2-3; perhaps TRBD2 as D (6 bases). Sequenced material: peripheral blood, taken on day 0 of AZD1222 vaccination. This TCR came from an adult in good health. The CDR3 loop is CASSELGLATDTQYF. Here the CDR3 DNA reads TGTGCCAGCAGTGAGTTAGGGCTAGCGACAGATACGCAGTATTTT.